This T cell receptor beta chain was sequenced in a study of identical twins. This CDR3 has 14 residues. CDR1 is MNHEY, CDR2 SMNVEV, per germline (reference sequence). With V trimmed by 6 bases and J by 8 bases, 8 bases remained unmatched. TCRdb reanalysed the 5' RACE reads using MiXCR and keeps one entry per CDR3 protein. The sample holds under 1 million distinct CDR3 sequences; roughly an eighth are singletons and the top ten take around 1.5%. Healthy Caucasians were all of the donors. These data are also associated with another study on yellow fever vaccine responses in identical twins.

This sequence joins TRBV27 and TRBJ2-1, with 9 bases that match TRBD1. Sequenced material: PBMCs. The sequence was obtained from a woman aged 18-29 years in good health. DNA of the CDR3: TGTGCCAGCAGGGGACAGGGATTGTCGGATGAGCAGTTCTTC. Protein: CASRGQGLSDEQFF.